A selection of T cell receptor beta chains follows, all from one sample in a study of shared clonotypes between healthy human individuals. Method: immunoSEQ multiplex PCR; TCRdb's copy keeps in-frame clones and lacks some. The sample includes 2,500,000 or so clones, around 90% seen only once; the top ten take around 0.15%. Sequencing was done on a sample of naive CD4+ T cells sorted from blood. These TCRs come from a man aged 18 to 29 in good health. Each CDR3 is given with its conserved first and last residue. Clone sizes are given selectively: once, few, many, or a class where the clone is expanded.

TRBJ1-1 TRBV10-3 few CAISESSTVNTEAFF
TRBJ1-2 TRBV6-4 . CASSGDSYGYTF
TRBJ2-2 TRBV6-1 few CASSERQAGELFF
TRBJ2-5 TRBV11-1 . CASSLGLAGPLRETQYF
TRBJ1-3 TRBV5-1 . CASSLGRVSSSGNTIYF
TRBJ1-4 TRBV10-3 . CAISEGPNEKLFF
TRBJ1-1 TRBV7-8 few CASGAWDTEAFF
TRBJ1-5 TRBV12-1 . CASSSGQADQPQHF
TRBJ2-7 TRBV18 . CASSPRQILYEQYF
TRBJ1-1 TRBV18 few CASSPQGKEAFF